The sequence of this TCR beta chain was determined in a study of cytomegalovirus exposure and HLA in healthy donors. Notes on the study in general: It was reported in a later analysis that an Asian-associated ancestry cluster showed fewer N-insertions than the roughly 670-donor mean. TRBV6-2, TRBV6-3 and some other V segments were unresolvable in 87-base-pair reads.

The donors, nominally healthy at sampling, likely had unrecorded immune exposures. The PCR contained 60 Vbeta and 13 Jbeta primers. TCRdb's copy holds only in-frame clones and misses some; the assay was immunoSEQ multiplex PCR. The sample shows about 180,000 clones, around 84% of them seen only once. Deletions cut 4 bases from V and 6 bases from J, with 10 bases between. Germline CDR1 SQVTM, CDR2 ANQGSEA. This CDR3 is built from 11 residues. About this clone itself: Its antigen is currently unknown.

The chain has TRBV29-1 and TRBJ2-7; D remains unclear. The sequenced sample was PBMCs. The sequence was collected from a girl aged 2 to 10 in good health and CMV-seropositive. This CDR3 is CSVVPDSEQYF. The DNA for the CDR3 is TGCAGCGTTGTCCCAGATTCCGAGCAGTACTTC.